These 21 T cell receptor beta chains came from one sample sequenced in a study of shared clonotypes between healthy human individuals. Generated by immunoSEQ multiplex PCR, the TCRdb table keeps only in-frame clones and is missing some. Of millions of clones listed, over 85% are singletons. The source material was naive CD4+ T cells sorted from blood. Specified subset: CD45RA+ positively selected. The receptors here all came from a man aged 18 to 30 in good health.

This chain links TRBV9 with TRBJ2-5, with D possibly being TRBD2 (5 bases). Germline V lookup: CDR1 SGDLS, CDR2 YYNGEE. This CDR3 contains 13 residues. V lost 0 bases and J lost 7, with 10 bases in between. CDR3: CASSVELGGTQYF. In DNA, the CDR3 is TGTGCCAGCAGCGTAGAACTAGGAGGGACCCAGTACTTC.

On this clone: Distinct nucleotide sequences in the sample also encode this CDR3. This rearrangement joins TRBV7-9 to TRBJ2-1; D gene unclear. Germline CDR1 reads SEHNR; CDR2 reads FQNEAQ (reference sequence). The CDR3 is 12 amino acids. Trimming shortened V by 5 bases and J by 4 bases, and 6 bases separated the two germline ends. The CDR3 is CASSPGYNEQFF. The DNA for the CDR3 is TGTGCCAGCAGCCCAGGATACAATGAGCAGTTCTTC.

The chain links TRBV6-5 to TRBJ1-2; D is possibly TRBD1 (5 bases). With 2 bases removed from V and 8 bases from J, the gap between germline ends came to 18 bases. The length of the CDR3 is 15 residues. Germline assignment: CDR1 MNHEY and CDR2 SVGAGI. CDR3 protein: CASSYDTQGRRGYTF. CDR3 nucleotide sequence: TGTGCCAGCAGTTACGATACTCAGGGACGACGGGGCTACACCTTC.

The chain joins TRBV12-5 to TRBJ1-1; D is undetermined. Trimming pared 0 bases from V and 2 bases from J, leaving 19 bases between. The germline gives CDR1 LGHNT, CDR2 FRNRAP. The CDR3 has 18 amino acids. This CDR3 reads CASGLVLTADHLNTEAFF. The CDR3 nucleotides are TGTGCTAGTGGTTTGGTACTAACAGCCGATCATCTTAACACTGAAGCTTTCTTT.

CDR3 in amino acids: CASSVGPLPSGGDADTQYF. DNA of the CDR3: TGTGCCAGCAGCGTAGGGCCCCTCCCTAGCGGGGGGGATGCAGATACGCAGTATTTT. V is TRBV9 and J is TRBJ2-3; 12 bases align to TRBD2. The junction had 12 bases not matched to a gene; V was cut back by 0 bases and J by 4 bases. Germline-derived CDR1 and CDR2 are SGDLS and YYNGEE. The CDR3 is 19 amino acids.

This chain connects TRBV28 to TRBJ2-7, with 10 bases lining up with TRBD2. V dropped 8 bases and J dropped 3; count of bases not matched to a gene: 4. Germline loops: CDR1 MDHEN, CDR2 SYDVKM. This CDR3 has 13 amino acids. DNA of the CDR3: TGTGCCAGCCGAGCGGGAGGGTTCTACGAGCAGTACTTC. As protein: CASRAGGFYEQYF.

The chain links TRBV6-1 to TRBJ2-7, with D perhaps matching TRBD2 (5 bases). V lost 7 bases to trimming and J lost 3 bases, with 7 bases between them. Germline CDR1 and CDR2: MNHNS and SASEGT. The CDR3 is 11 amino acids. The CDR3 protein is CASIGIYEQYF. The CDR3 nucleotides read TGTGCCAGCATCGGGATCTACGAGCAGTACTTC.

The chain couples TRBV4-1 to TRBJ1-1; tentatively, D is TRBD1 (5 bases). In germline, CDR1 is MGHRA, CDR2 YSYEKL. The V gene lost 3 bases and the J gene lost 9 bases, with 20 bases spanning the gap. The CDR3 has 15 residues. The CDR3 DNA reads TGCGCCAGCAGCCATAATAGGTGGGGGGAGGGGAAAGCTTTCTTT. Translation: CASSHNRWGEGKAFF.

As concerns this clone: The sample carries other DNA sequences with the same CDR3. This chain links TRBV10-3 with TRBJ2-7; the D gene is possibly TRBD1 (6 bases). Trimming stripped 8 bases from V and 0 bases from J, with 8 bases between. Germline V gene data show CDR1 as ENHRY and CDR2 as SYGVKD. The CDR3 consists of 12 residues. In DNA, the CDR3 is TGTGCCATCTCGACAGGCTCCTACGAGCAGTACTTC. Residues: CAISTGSYEQYF.

The table lists this clone with a count of one. The CDR3 loop is CASSLGEPGVGYTF. In nucleotides, the CDR3 is TGTGCCAGCAGCTTAGGGGAGCCAGGGGTCGGCTACACCTTC. V usage is TRBV7-8 and J usage is TRBJ1-2; D may be TRBD1 (6 bases). This CDR3 is built from 14 residues. CDR1 and CDR2 (germline): SGHVS, FQNEAQ. The V end was cut by 1 base, the J end by 8 bases, with 14 bases between.

On this clone itself: An end of the junction differs from the germline gene, which may be a read error. The J gene is TRBJ2-7, the V gene TRBV11-2; D perhaps matches TRBD1 (5 bases). Germline values: CDR1 SGHAT, CDR2 FQNNGV. The CDR3 has 16 residues. Here the CDR3 reads CASSIDSGLGSYEQYF. CDR3 sequence (DNA): TGTGCCAGCAGCATAGACAGTGGTTTGGGGTCCTACGAGCAGTACTTC.

Points on this clone: Other DNA sequences from this sample encode an identical CDR3 as well. The rearrangement uses TRBV18 and TRBJ1-5, with unresolved D. V lost 6 bases, J lost 1 base, and 7 bases lay in between. CDR3 length: 13 amino acids. CDR1 is KGHSH, CDR2 LQKENI, per germline. DNA of the CDR3: TGTGCCAGCTCCCGAGGGAGCAATCAGCCCCAGCATTTT. Protein sequence: CASSRGSNQPQHF.

This chain joins TRBV29-1 and TRBJ2-4; a possible D gene is TRBD2 (6 bases). In germline, CDR1 is SQVTM, CDR2 ANQGSEA. CDR3 length: 13 amino acids. V lost 7 bases and J 6 bases, leaving 16 bases between the germline ends. CDR3 DNA sequence: TGCAGCGATAGCCGGGCCGGGGGAAACATTCAGTACTTC. This gives the protein CSDSRAGGNIQYF.

This sequence joins TRBV10-1 and TRBJ2-4; 7 bases are a match to TRBD1. This CDR3 is 14 amino acids long. Looked up from germline, CDR1 is WNHNN and CDR2 is SYGVQD (reference sequence). V shed 5 bases, J shed 1 base, and the junction held 2 bases outside the gene matches. CDR3 nucleotide sequence: TGCGCCAGCAGTCAGACAGGGGCCAAAAACATTCAGTACTTC. Protein sequence: CASSQTGAKNIQYF.

The sample holds one count of this clone. The chain couples TRBV6-6 to TRBJ1-1; D gene ambiguous. V dropped 6 bases and J dropped 5 bases, with 19 bases sitting between them. Germline CDR1 is MNHNY and CDR2 is SVGAGI (reference sequence). The CDR3 length is 15 residues. CDR3 nucleotides: TGTGCCAGCAGAGACCCGCCGGGAACGAGGACTGAAGCTTTCTTT. Protein sequence: CASRDPPGTRTEAFF.

V usage is TRBV19 and J usage is TRBJ1-2; TRBD1 might be the D (5 bases). This CDR3 is built from 13 residues. Germline CDR1 LNHDA, CDR2 SQIVND (reference sequence). Deletions cut 6 bases from V and 5 bases from J, with 13 bases between. CDR3 coding DNA: TGTGCCAGTAGACGAGACAGACTTTATGGCTACACCTTC. Its translation is CASRRDRLYGYTF. The variable domain in full, with the rest retrieved from reference TRBV19 and TRBJ1-2, is DGGITQSPKYLFRKEGQNVTLSCEQNLNHDAMYWYRQDPGQGLRLIYYSQIVNDFQKGDIAEGYSVSREKKESFPLTVTSAQKNPTAFYLCASRRDRLYGYTFGSGTRLTVV.

This clone has just a few counts. The chain combines TRBV4-1 with TRBJ1-4; D not resolved. CDR3 length: 15 amino acids. Per germline, CDR1 MGHRA and CDR2 YSYEKL. Trimming shortened V by 3 bases and J by 5 bases, and 13 bases separated the two germline ends. The CDR3 loop is CASSQAEHFNEKLFF. The CDR3 DNA reads as TGCGCCAGCAGCCAGGCGGAACACTTCAATGAAAAACTGTTTTTT.

Concerning this clone: The sample carries other DNA sequences with the same CDR3. The gene calls are TRBV5-1 and TRBJ2-5; the D gene is possibly TRBD1 (5 bases). V gave up 4 bases and J gave up 2 bases, with 9 bases separating them. Germline CDR1 SGHRS, CDR2 YFSETQ. The CDR3 is 13 amino acids. The CDR3 DNA follows: TGCGCCAGCAGCCGGTCAGGGCAAGAGACCCAGTACTTC. Its protein product is CASSRSGQETQYF.

The J gene is TRBJ2-5, the V gene TRBV5-1; a possible D gene is TRBD2 (6 bases). Germline V gene sequence: CDR1 SGHRS, CDR2 YFSETQ. V was clipped by 4 bases and J by 4 bases, with 14 bases between them. The CDR3 extends over 14 amino acids. The CDR3 sequence: CASSQGLTSETQYF. The CDR3 bases are TGCGCCAGCAGCCAGGGACTTACATCAGAGACCCAGTACTTC.

V is TRBV6-6 and J is TRBJ2-7, with 8 bases matching TRBD1. With 0 bases clipped from V and 5 bases from J, the junction kept 6 bases outside the gene matches. This CDR3 is built from 15 residues. In germline, CDR1 is MNHNY, CDR2 SVGAGI (reference sequence). The CDR3 nucleotides read TGTGCCAGCAGTTACTCAGGACAGGGAATCAACGAGCAGTACTTC. Amino acids: CASSYSGQGINEQYF.

This clone was seen a handful of times. The chain recombines TRBV14 with TRBJ1-6; D not certain. V lost 9 bases and J 13 bases, leaving 28 bases between the germline ends. The germline gives CDR1 SGHDN, CDR2 FVKESK. The CDR3 spans 16 residues. CDR3 sequence (DNA): TGTGCCAGTAACTCAAACACGGGTTCTAAGTCGGGTCCCCTCCACTTT. Protein: CASNSNTGSKSGPLHF.